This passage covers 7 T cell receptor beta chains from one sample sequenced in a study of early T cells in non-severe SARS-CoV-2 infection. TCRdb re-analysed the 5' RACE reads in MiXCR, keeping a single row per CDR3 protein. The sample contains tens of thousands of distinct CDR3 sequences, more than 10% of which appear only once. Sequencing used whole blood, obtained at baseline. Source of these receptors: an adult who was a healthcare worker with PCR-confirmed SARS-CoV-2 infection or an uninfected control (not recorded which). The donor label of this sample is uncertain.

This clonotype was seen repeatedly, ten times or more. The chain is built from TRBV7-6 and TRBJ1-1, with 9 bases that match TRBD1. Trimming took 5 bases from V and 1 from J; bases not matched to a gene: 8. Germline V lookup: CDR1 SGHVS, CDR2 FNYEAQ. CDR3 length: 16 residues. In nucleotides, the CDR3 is TGTGCCAGCAGCCGAACAGGGGGCCATAAGAACACTGAAGCTTTCTTT. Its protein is CASSRTGGHKNTEAFF.

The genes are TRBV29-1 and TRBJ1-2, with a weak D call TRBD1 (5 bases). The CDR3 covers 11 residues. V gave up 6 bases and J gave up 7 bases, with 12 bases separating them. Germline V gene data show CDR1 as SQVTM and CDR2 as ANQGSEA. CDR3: CSVSGTFGYTF. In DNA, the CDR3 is TGCAGCGTATCGGGGACTTTTGGCTACACCTTC.

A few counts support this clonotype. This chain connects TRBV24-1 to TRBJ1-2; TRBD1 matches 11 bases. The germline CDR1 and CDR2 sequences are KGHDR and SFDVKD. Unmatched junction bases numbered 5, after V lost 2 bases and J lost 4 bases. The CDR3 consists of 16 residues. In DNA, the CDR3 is TGTGCCACCAGTGATTCGGCCGGACAGGGGGCCTATGGCTACACCTTC. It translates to CATSDSAGQGAYGYTF.

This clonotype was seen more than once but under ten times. The CDR3 bases are TGTGCCAGCAGCTTCCGCGTACGGGCTCACACTGAAGCTTTCTTT. Translated: CASSFRVRAHTEAFF. V and J are TRBV12-3 or TRBV12-4 and TRBJ1-1, with no clear D. The length of the CDR3 is 15 residues. V was cut by 6 bases and J by 3 bases, with 17 bases left in between.

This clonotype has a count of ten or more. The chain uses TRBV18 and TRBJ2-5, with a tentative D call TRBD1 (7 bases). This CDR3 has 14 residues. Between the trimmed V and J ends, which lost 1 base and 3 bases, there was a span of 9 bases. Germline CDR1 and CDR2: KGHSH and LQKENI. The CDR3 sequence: CASSPRRGEETQYF. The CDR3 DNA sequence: TGTGCCAGCTCACCACGCAGGGGGGAAGAGACCCAGTACTTC.

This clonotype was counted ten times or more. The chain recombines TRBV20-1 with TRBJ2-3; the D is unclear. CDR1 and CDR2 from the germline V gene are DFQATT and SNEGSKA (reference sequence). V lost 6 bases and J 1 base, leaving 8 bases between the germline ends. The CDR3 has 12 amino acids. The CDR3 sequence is CSAFGGTDTQYF. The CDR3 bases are TGCAGTGCCTTCGGTGGCACAGATACGCAGTATTTT.

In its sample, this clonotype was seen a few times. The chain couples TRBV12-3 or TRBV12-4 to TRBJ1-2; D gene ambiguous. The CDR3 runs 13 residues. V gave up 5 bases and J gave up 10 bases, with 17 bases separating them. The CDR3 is CASSRSRDVFYTF. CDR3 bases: TGTGCCAGCAGTCGAAGTCGAGACGTCTTCTACACCTTC.